This T cell receptor beta chain is drawn from a study of immune evolution from preneoplasia to lung adenocarcinoma. Study summary: HLA loss of heterozygosity: around 6.5% AIS, around 16% MIA, over 30% ADC, none AAH.

Comment on this clone: Its specificity is not known.

Broader study findings: T cell clonality was higher in KRAS-mutant than EGFR-mutant or wild-type nodules. Normal lung had the highest top T cell clone frequencies. Normal lung had highest clonality; later lesions appeared denser, more diverse.

Profiled with immunoSEQ multiplex PCR; TCRdb holds only in-frame clones, not every one. The sample records roughly 3,500 clones, 75% to 85% being singletons. Trimming took 7 bases from V and 1 from J; bases not matched to a gene: 2. CDR1 is SQVTM, CDR2 ANQGSEA, per germline. CDR3 length equals 12 residues. The rearrangement links TRBV29-1 to TRBJ1-1, with TRBD1 matching 8 bases. This receptor was identified in a person aged 65 to 79 with lung adenocarcinoma. Sample: FFPE lung adenocarcinoma in situ tissue. CDR3 protein: CSGGQGNTEAFF. The CDR3 region has the DNA TGCAGCGGAGGACAGGGGAACACTGAAGCTTTCTTT.